The present entry profiles one T cell receptor beta chain with its context. Its antigen is currently unknown. The protocol was immunoSEQ multiplex PCR, while the TCRdb copy is restricted to in-frame clones and leaves out a portion. The sample holds about 120,000 clones, around 86% seen once. This record belongs to a study of cytomegalovirus exposure and HLA in healthy donors. Study findings and constraints: In the roughly 120 validation repertoires, a later analysis found that first-cohort TCR clusters tended to co-occur.

The CDR3 consists of 15 residues. The germline V gene encodes CDR1 MNHEY and CDR2 SMNVEV (reference sequence). Germline trimming cut 6 bases from V and 7 bases from J; bases unmatched to any gene: 9. The clonotype originates from a man between 18 and 35 years old in good health and CMV-seronegative. The sample consisted of PBMCs. The J gene is TRBJ2-3, the V gene TRBV27; TRBD2 agrees at 11 bases. DNA for the CDR3: TGTGCCAGCAGGGAACTAGCGGGAGTTCCTCATACGCAGTATTTT. Translation: CASRELAGVPHTQYF.